This T cell receptor (beta chain) was sequenced during a study of blood T cell repertoires in COVID-19. Study context: Sources were T cells, B-cell-depleted T cells, or PBMCs; the material itself was cDNA or gDNA.

Method: immunoSEQ multiplex PCR; TCRdb's copy keeps in-frame clones and lacks some. The sample holds some 200,000 clones, approximately 90% seen once. The CDR3 totals 16 residues. With V trimmed by 0 bases and J by 4 bases, 7 bases remained unmatched. Germline V gene lookup returns CDR1 LGHNA and CDR2 YNFKEQ. This chain connects TRBV4-2 to TRBJ1-2, with 8 bases lining up with TRBD1. This clonotype originated in a man under 40 with acute or convalescent COVID-19. Sequenced sample: peripheral blood. The chain's CDR3 is CASSQEVGQGVYGYTF. The CDR3 DNA sequence: TGTGCCAGCAGCCAAGAGGTAGGACAGGGAGTCTATGGCTACACCTTC.